Each of the 27 T cell receptor beta chains below was sequenced from the same sample in a study of T cells after yellow fever vaccination. One entry per CDR3 protein results from TCRdb running MiXCR on the 5' RACE reads. The data show fewer than 150,000 distinct CDR3 sequences, 7.2% seen once. This sample comprised CD4+ T cells sorted from PBMCs, obtained roughly seven weeks after the first yellow fever vaccination. The receptors here all came from a man aged 18-30 years who received the YFV17D yellow fever vaccine.

A word on this clonotype: The CDR3 ends on some other residue instead of the conserved phenylalanine or tryptophan, so this is likely a read error. V usage is TRBV20-1 and J usage is TRBJ2-1; TRBD2 is a possible D gene (7 bases). This CDR3 region has 17 residues. The V end was cut by 2 bases, the J end by 3 bases, with 20 bases between. CDR1 and CDR2 from the germline V gene are DFQATT and SNEGSKA (reference sequence). The DNA for the CDR3 is TGCAGTGCTAGAATCCCCCGGGTCGGGGGGCACTACAATGAGCAGTTCTTA. Translating it yields CSARIPRVGGHYNEQFL.

This clonotype occurred many times. The V gene is TRBV4-2, the J gene TRBJ2-3, with 8 bases identical to TRBD2. Germline V gene lookup returns CDR1 LGHNA and CDR2 YNFKEQ. CDR3 length equals 16 residues. Trimming took 0 bases from V and 2 from J; bases not matched to a gene: 4. This chain's CDR3 is CASSQEPAGATDTQYF. The DNA for the CDR3 is TGTGCCAGCAGCCAAGAACCAGCGGGGGCCACAGATACGCAGTATTTT.

This clonotype was observed at least ten times. The V and J genes are TRBV5-5 and TRBJ2-2; D call uncertain. The germline V gene encodes CDR1 SGHKS and CDR2 YYEKEE (reference sequence). The CDR3 length is 14 residues. The germline V and J ends were trimmed by 4 bases and 1 base, with 8 bases remaining between them. CDR3 protein: CASSPSLNTGELFF. For the CDR3, the DNA is TGTGCCAGCAGCCCCAGTCTGAACACCGGGGAGCTGTTTTTT.

This clonotype was observed many times. V and J are TRBV7-9 and TRBJ2-7; D might be TRBD1 (5 bases). V lost 5 bases, J lost 3 bases, and 11 bases lay in between. The germline V gene encodes CDR1 SEHNR and CDR2 FQNEAQ (reference sequence). The CDR3 contains 13 residues. The CDR3 DNA is TGTGCCAGCAGCCGACGCAGGGTCTACGAGCAGTACGTC. This gives the protein CASSRRRVYEQYV.

This clonotype has at least ten counts. The V gene is TRBV6-2 or TRBV6-3, the J gene TRBJ2-2; TRBD2 matches 8 bases. CDR3 size: 17 residues. Unmatched junction bases numbered 5, after V lost 2 bases and J lost 0 bases. CDR1 MNHEY and CDR2 SVGEGT come from the germline V gene. CDR3 DNA sequence: TGTGCCAGCAGTTACCCGACTAGCGCCTCGAACACCGGGGAGCTGTTTTTT. Amino acids: CASSYPTSASNTGELFF.

This clonotype was observed at least ten times. CDR3 nucleotides: TGTGCCAGCAGCTTAGACAGAGACGTTAACACCGGGGAGCTGTTTTTT. This codes for CASSLDRDVNTGELFF. J is TRBJ2-2 and V is TRBV28; a possible D gene is TRBD1 (5 bases). V shed 6 bases and J shed 2 bases, with 16 bases lying between them. The CDR3 has 16 amino acids. Germline V CDR1 and CDR2: MDHEN, SYDVKM.

Notes on this clonotype: A much larger clonotype is one base distant, so this may be a read error. This chain joins TRBV19 and TRBJ2-3, with 7 nucleotides matching TRBD1. This CDR3 has 14 amino acids. Germline values: CDR1 LNHDA, CDR2 SQIVND (reference sequence). The CDR3 DNA reads as TGTGCCAGTACAAAAAGGGGGCCTACAGGTACGCAGTATTTT. As protein: CASTKRGPTGTQYF.

Worth noting for this clonotype: A much bigger clone sits one base away, suggesting this may be a read error. The J gene is TRBJ2-3, the V gene TRBV20-1; no clear D. The CDR3 has 12 residues. Between the trimmed V and J ends, which lost 3 bases and 2 bases, there was a span of 6 bases. Per the germline V gene, CDR1 is DFQATT and CDR2 is SNEGSKA (reference sequence). CDR3 protein: CSASGITDTQYF. The CDR3 DNA sequence: TGCAGTGCTAGCGGCATCACAGATACGCAGTATTTT.

This clonotype has at least ten counts. In DNA, the CDR3 is TGCGCCAGCAGCGCGGGGGACGGGATGAACACTGAAGCTTTCTTT. Protein product: CASSAGDGMNTEAFF. The chain has TRBV5-1 and TRBJ1-1, with D perhaps TRBD1 (5 bases). Between the trimmed V and J ends, which lost 4 bases and 0 bases, there was a span of 13 bases. Germline V CDR1 and CDR2: SGHRS, YFSETQ. This CDR3 contains 15 residues.

To note about this clonotype: A much larger clone sits a single nucleotide away, making a read error possible. DNA of the CDR3: TGCGGCAGCAGCTTGAGCGGGACACCTAAAGGCCATGGCTACACCTTC. It codes for CGSSLSGTPKGHGYTF. The V call is TRBV5-1, the J call TRBJ1-2; TRBD1 is a possible D gene (6 bases). This CDR3 contains 16 residues. Looked up from germline, CDR1 is SGHRS and CDR2 is YFSETQ.

This clonotype was observed many times. V usage is TRBV2 and J usage is TRBJ2-7, with 7 positions matching TRBD2. J lost 2 bases, V lost 6 bases, and 7 bases had no gene match. Germline V CDR1 and CDR2: SNHLY, FYNNEI. The length of the CDR3 is 14 residues. DNA for the CDR3: TGTGCCAGCAGAGCTGGGGGGGTCACCTACGAGCAGTACGTC. Translated, it gives CASRAGGVTYEQYV.

This clonotype was recorded at least ten times. The rearrangement uses TRBV20-1 and TRBJ2-4; D is unclear. V dropped 3 bases and J dropped 3 bases, with 9 bases sitting between them. The germline gives CDR1 DFQATT, CDR2 SNEGSKA (reference sequence). This CDR3 contains 13 residues. The CDR3 region has the DNA TGCAGTGCTAGTCCGGCAGGCAAAAACATTCAGTACTTC. Amino acids: CSASPAGKNIQYF.

A remark on this clonotype: Since a much larger clone is just one base distant, this may be a read error. This chain links TRBV19 with TRBJ2-2; the D is unclear. The CDR3 consists of 13 residues. CDR1 and CDR2 (germline): LNHDA, SQIVND (reference sequence). Written as DNA, the CDR3 is TGTGCCAGTAGTATCAGGAACTCCGGGGAGCTGTTTTTT. It is translated as CASSIRNSGELFF.

In this sample, this clonotype turned up many times. The V call is TRBV20-1, the J call TRBJ1-1; no definite D call. Germline values: CDR1 DFQATT, CDR2 SNEGSKA (reference sequence). The ends were cut back, 2 bases at V and 1 base at J, with 5 bases in the middle. This CDR3 has 12 amino acids. CDR3 protein: CSARRTNTEAFF. CDR3 in DNA: TGCAGTGCTAGAAGGACGAACACTGAAGCTTTCTTT.

Ten or more counts support this clonotype. CDR3 coding DNA: TGCAGTGCTAGAGTACGGACAGATACGCAGTATTTT. Translating gives CSARVRTDTQYF. This rearrangement joins TRBV20-1 to TRBJ2-3; D call uncertain. The germline V gene encodes CDR1 DFQATT and CDR2 SNEGSKA (reference sequence). Trimming stripped 1 base from V and 3 bases from J, with 5 bases between. The length of the CDR3 is 12 residues.

This clonotype was picked up many times. Here the CDR3 DNA reads TGTGCCAGCAGTTTCGCAAGTGCGCAGGGGTATGGCTACACCTTC. Amino acid sequence: CASSFASAQGYGYTF. This rearrangement joins TRBV28 to TRBJ1-2, with a weak D call TRBD1 (6 bases). The CDR3 covers 15 residues. Germline V CDR1 and CDR2: MDHEN, SYDVKM. With 3 bases removed from V and 5 bases from J, the gap between germline ends came to 16 bases.

This clonotype was seen repeatedly, ten times or more. J is TRBJ1-3 and V is TRBV7-9, with no clear D. Germline V gives CDR1 SEHNR, CDR2 FQNEAQ (reference sequence). Trimming stripped 3 bases from V and 6 bases from J, with 9 bases between. The CDR3 has 13 amino acids. The CDR3 is CASSLGNSNTIYF. CDR3 in DNA: TGTGCCAGCAGCTTGGGGAATTCAAACACCATATATTTT. Based on the CDR3 plus reference TRBV7-9 and TRBJ1-3, the full variable domain is DTGVSQNPRHKITKRGQNVTFRCDPISEHNRLYWYRQTLGQGPEFLTYFQNEAQLEKSRLLSDRFSAERPKGSFSTLEIQRTEQGDSAMYLCASSLGNSNTIYFGEGSWLTVV.

This clonotype was counted ten times or more. V is TRBV12-3 or TRBV12-4 and J is TRBJ1-5; the D gene is possibly TRBD1 (5 bases). V gave up 5 bases and J gave up 5 bases, with 13 bases separating them. The CDR3 totals 14 residues. This chain's CDR3 is CASSPIDRDQPQHF. The DNA of the CDR3 is TGTGCCAGCAGTCCGATTGACAGAGATCAGCCCCAGCATTTT.

The chain joins TRBV3-1 to TRBJ1-1; 7 nucleotides match TRBD1. The CDR3 loop spans 15 amino acids. Germline CDR1 reads LGHDT; CDR2 reads YNNKEL (reference sequence). The junction had 8 bases not matched to a gene; V was cut back by 4 bases and J by 3 bases. The CDR3 loop reads CASSLGQGEDTEAFF. The CDR3 nucleotides are TGTGCCAGCAGCCTGGGCCAGGGGGAGGACACTGAAGCTTTCTTT.

The rearrangement links TRBV19 to TRBJ1-2; 8 bases fit TRBD1. CDR1 and CDR2 from the germline V gene are LNHDA and SQIVND (reference sequence). This CDR3 has 15 residues. V trimming: 10 bases; J trimming: 2 bases; junction bases outside the gene matches: 12. This CDR3 reads CATKGTGSANYGYTF. The DNA of the CDR3 is TGTGCCACCAAGGGGACAGGCTCCGCGAACTATGGCTACACCTTC.

This clonotype was observed at least ten times. The rearrangement joins TRBV5-1 to TRBJ1-1; D call uncertain. The CDR3 loop spans 13 amino acids. The germline gives CDR1 SGHRS, CDR2 YFSETQ. The V end lost 3 bases, the J end lost 4 bases, and 10 bases lay between the germline ends. The CDR3 nucleotides are TGCGCCAGCAGCTCCGAACCGAGCACTGAAGCTTTCTTT. Translated, it gives CASSSEPSTEAFF.

This clonotype appeared a few times. This chain uses TRBV19 with TRBJ1-1, with D possibly matching TRBD1 (5 bases). Germline V CDR1 and CDR2: LNHDA, SQIVND (reference sequence). The CDR3 spans 14 residues. The ends were cut back, 7 bases at V and 4 bases at J, with 16 bases in the middle. The CDR3 region has the DNA TGTGCCAGTATTCAGCGGGGGTCGGGCACTGAAGCTTTCTTT. Protein: CASIQRGSGTEAFF.

Comments on this clonotype: A clone one base away is much larger, so this may be a read error. CDR3 protein: CASTLGTGSYEQYF. The CDR3, as DNA: TGTGCCAGCACCTTGGGGACAGGATCCTACGAGCAGTACTTC. V is TRBV5-5 and J is TRBJ2-7, with 8 bases that match TRBD1. The length of the CDR3 is 14 residues. Germline lookup yields CDR1 SGHKS and CDR2 YYEKEE (reference sequence).

This clonotype has a count of ten or more. The chain recombines TRBV15 with TRBJ1-1; D is unresolved. The germline V and J ends were trimmed by 5 bases and 7 bases, with 11 bases remaining between them. The germline CDR1 and CDR2 sequences are LNHNV and YYDKDF (reference sequence). The CDR3 is made up of 12 amino acids. The chain's CDR3 is CATSDRSFEAFF. DNA of the CDR3: TGTGCCACCAGCGATAGGAGTTTTGAAGCTTTCTTT.

This clonotype was found many times. V and J are TRBV7-9 and TRBJ1-5; no reliable D call. Trimming cost V 0 bases and J 1 base, with 10 bases left between them. Germline CDR1 and CDR2: SEHNR and FQNEAQ (reference sequence). The CDR3 is 16 residues long. CDR3 residues: CASSLASRGSNQPQHF. The DNA of the CDR3 is TGTGCCAGCAGCTTAGCATCCCGAGGCAGCAATCAGCCCCAGCATTTT.

The table lists this clonotype with many counts. V usage is TRBV5-1 and J usage is TRBJ1-2; TRBD1 matches at 7 bases. CDR1 is SGHRS, CDR2 YFSETQ, per germline. The CDR3 is 15 residues long. V dropped 3 bases and J dropped 0; count of bases not matched to a gene: 5. CDR3 in amino acids: CASSWGTEANYGYTF. Written as DNA, the CDR3 is TGCGCCAGCAGCTGGGGGACAGAAGCTAACTATGGCTACACCTTC.

This clonotype was counted at least ten times. The CDR3 DNA sequence: TGTGCCAGCCGCCGAAGGGCCAGAAACACCGGGGAGCTGTTTTTT. This translates into CASRRRARNTGELFF. This chain links TRBV7-2 with TRBJ2-2; D ambiguous. The CDR3 runs to 15 residues. Germline V gives CDR1 SGHTA, CDR2 FQGNSA. Trimming stripped 8 bases from V and 2 bases from J, with 15 bases between.